These T cell receptor beta chains were read from a single sample in a study of shared clonotypes between healthy human individuals. The repertoire was sequenced with immunoSEQ multiplex PCR; TCRdb's copy has only in-frame clones and lacks some. This table holds over 2 million clones, 85% to 95% found once. Sequencing was done on a sample of naive CD4+ T cells from PBMCs. These receptors originate from a man in his late teens or twenties in good health. Some clones in this sample may be carry-over from other donors' samples. CDR3s include the opening cysteine and the closing phenylalanine or tryptophan.

v_call cdr3_aa
TRBV28 CASSLPLGQGGATEAFF
TRBV6-1 CASSEEGGGTDTQYF
TRBV9 CASSVGTGHYSNQPQHF
TRBV30 CAWTKQGGFYNEQFF
TRBV2 CASSEAWGGNEKLFF
TRBV7-2 CASSSRVRRDRAEAFF
TRBV5-1 CASSLLAGGRETQYF
TRBV5-1 CASSAGLAGAPGETQYF
TRBV11-2 CASSLVGLGFQYF
TRBV5-8 CASDRGPYYEQYF
TRBV7-2 CASSLVAGVGTDTQYF
TRBV28 CASTHSGTAERGYTF
TRBV27 CASSLGWAGGTDTQYF
TRBV5-1 CASSLRGGYNEQFF
TRBV15 CATSSPSGPQETQYF
TRBV7-9 CASSPTSLEAFF
TRBV19 CASSIDLPPGVAKNIQYF
TRBV6-4 CASSVPQMNTEAFF
TRBV5-4 CASSLGAGENTIYF
TRBV2 CASRLTLAGSSYNEQFF
TRBV2 CASRRGLAEPTKNIQYF
TRBV19 CASSISPRQASYEQYF
TRBV9 CASSVDSGSYEQYF
TRBV27 CASSFRTSGPYEQYF
TRBV6-4 CAVTGTASLCTQYF
TRBV30 CAWQQGSEQYF
TRBV5-1 CASSGPLAGDTGELFF
TRBV4-3 CASSQERAAYGSNIQYF
TRBV29-1 CSVESYRGGGYTF
TRBV2 CASSRDRGSYEQYF
TRBV7-9 CASSPQGGTEAFF
TRBV18 CASSPRWQNTGELFF
TRBV7-9 CASSLVAQYYGYTF
TRBV5-1 CASSTRDSYEQFF
TRBV15 CATSGTRGTEAFF
TRBV21-1 CASSPQEDSNYGYTF
TRBV2 CASSPSGPRGGNTIYF
TRBV5-1 CASSSLAGVVDEQFF
TRBV10-2 CASSESWETQYF
TRBV19 CASSIAGVGRYNEQFF
TRBV5-8 CASSPKISPTETQYF